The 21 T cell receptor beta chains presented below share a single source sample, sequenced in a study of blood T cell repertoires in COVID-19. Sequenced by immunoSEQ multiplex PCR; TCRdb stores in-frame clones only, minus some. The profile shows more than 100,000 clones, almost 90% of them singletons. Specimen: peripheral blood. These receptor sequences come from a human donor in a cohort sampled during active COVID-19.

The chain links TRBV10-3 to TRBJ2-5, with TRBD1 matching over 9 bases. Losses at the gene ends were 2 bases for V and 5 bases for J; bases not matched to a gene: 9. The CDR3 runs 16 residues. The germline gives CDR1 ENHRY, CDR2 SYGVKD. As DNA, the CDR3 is TGTGCCATCAGTGAGGCCCGGGACAGGGTTGAGGAGACCCAGTACTTC. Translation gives CAISEARDRVEETQYF.

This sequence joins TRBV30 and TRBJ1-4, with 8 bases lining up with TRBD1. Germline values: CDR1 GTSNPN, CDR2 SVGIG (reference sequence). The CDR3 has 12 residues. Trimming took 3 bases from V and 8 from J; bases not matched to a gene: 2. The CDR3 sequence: CAWSRGREKLFF. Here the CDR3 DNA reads TGTGCCTGGAGCAGGGGGCGGGAAAAACTGTTTTTT.

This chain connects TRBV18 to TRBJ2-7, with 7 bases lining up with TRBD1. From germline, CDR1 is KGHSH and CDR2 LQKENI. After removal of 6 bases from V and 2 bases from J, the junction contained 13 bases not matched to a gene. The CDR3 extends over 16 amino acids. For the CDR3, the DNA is TGTGCCAGCTCGTCAGATACGGGACAGAGCCCCTACGAGCAGTACTTC. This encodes CASSSDTGQSPYEQYF.

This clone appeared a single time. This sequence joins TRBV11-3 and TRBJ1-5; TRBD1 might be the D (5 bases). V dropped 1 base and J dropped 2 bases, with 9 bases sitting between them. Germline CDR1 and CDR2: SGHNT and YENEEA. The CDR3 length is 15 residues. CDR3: CASSLAWGGNQPQHF. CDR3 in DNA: TGTGCCAGCAGCTTAGCATGGGGGGGCAATCAGCCCCAGCATTTT.

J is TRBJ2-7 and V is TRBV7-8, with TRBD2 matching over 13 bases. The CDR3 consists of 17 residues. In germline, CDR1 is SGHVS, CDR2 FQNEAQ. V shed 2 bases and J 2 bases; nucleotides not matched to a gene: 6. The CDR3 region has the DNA TGTGCCAGCAGCTTATACGCTACTAGCGGGGGGGCCTACGAGCAGTACTTC. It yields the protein CASSLYATSGGAYEQYF.

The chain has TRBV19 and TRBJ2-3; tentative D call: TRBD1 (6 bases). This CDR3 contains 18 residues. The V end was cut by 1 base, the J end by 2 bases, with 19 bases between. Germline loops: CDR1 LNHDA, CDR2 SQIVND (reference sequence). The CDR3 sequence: CASSIGVGHPRPTDTQYF. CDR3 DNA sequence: TGTGCCAGTAGTATAGGAGTGGGACATCCCCGGCCCACAGATACGCAGTATTTT.

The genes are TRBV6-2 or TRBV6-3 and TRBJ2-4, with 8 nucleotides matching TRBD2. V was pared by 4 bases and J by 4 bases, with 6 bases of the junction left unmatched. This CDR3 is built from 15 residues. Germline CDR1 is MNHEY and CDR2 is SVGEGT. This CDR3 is CASSSREGGKNIQYF. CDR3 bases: TGTGCCAGCAGTTCCCGGGAGGGGGGGAAAAACATTCAGTACTTC.

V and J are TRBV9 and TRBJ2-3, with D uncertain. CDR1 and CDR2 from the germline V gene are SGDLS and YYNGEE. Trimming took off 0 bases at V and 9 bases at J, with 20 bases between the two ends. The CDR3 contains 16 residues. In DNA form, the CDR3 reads TGTGCCAGCAGCGTAGCGCCCCCCCCCTCCACACACACGCAGTATTTT. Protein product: CASSVAPPPSTHTQYF.

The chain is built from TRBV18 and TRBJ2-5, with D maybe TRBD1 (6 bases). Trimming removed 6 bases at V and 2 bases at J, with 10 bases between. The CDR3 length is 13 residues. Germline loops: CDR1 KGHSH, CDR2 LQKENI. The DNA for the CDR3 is TGTGCCAGCTCCCCGGGACAACAAGAGACCCAGTACTTC. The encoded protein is CASSPGQQETQYF.

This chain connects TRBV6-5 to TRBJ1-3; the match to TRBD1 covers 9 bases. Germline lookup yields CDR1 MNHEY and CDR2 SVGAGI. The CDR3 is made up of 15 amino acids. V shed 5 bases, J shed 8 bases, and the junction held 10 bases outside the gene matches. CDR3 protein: CASSPDRGNGYTIYF. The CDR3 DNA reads TGTGCCAGCAGTCCCGACAGGGGGAATGGGTACACCATATATTTT.

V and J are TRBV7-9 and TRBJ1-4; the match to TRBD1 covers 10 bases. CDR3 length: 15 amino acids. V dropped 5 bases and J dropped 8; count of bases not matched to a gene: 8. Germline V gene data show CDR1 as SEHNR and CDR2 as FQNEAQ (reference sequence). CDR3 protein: CASSQTGGGWEKLFF. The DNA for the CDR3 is TGTGCCAGCAGCCAGACAGGGGGCGGATGGGAAAAACTGTTTTTT.

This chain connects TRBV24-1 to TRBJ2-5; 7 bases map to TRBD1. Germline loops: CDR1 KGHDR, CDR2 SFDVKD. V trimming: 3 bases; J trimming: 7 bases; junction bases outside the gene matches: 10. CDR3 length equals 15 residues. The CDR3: CATSDERQGSGTQYF. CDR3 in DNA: TGTGCCACCAGTGATGAGCGACAGGGTTCGGGGACCCAGTACTTC.

DNA for the CDR3: TGTGCCAGCAGCCAACCCGGGGACTATGGCTACACCTTC. Translating gives CASSQPGDYGYTF. The chain has TRBV4-2 and TRBJ1-2; D remains ambiguous. V lost 2 bases to trimming and J lost 3 bases, with 7 bases between them. The CDR3 covers 13 residues. The germline V gene encodes CDR1 LGHNA and CDR2 YNFKEQ.

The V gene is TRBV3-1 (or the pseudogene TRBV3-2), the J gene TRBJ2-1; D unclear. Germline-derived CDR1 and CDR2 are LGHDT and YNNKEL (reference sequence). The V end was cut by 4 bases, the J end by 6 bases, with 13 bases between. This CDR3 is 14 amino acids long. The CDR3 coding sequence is TGTGCCAGCAGCCCAATGGTTGGTAGCAATGAGCAGTTCTTC. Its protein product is CASSPMVGSNEQFF.

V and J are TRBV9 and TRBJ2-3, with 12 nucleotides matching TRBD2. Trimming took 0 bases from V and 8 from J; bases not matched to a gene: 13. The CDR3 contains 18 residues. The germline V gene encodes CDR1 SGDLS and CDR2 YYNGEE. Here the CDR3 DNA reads TGTGCCAGCAGCGTAGGCCTAGCGGGAGGGCCTTGGGAGGGTACGCAGTATTTT. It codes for CASSVGLAGGPWEGTQYF. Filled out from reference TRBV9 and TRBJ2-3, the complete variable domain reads DSGVTQTPKHLITATGQRVTLRCSPRSGDLSVYWYQQSLDQGLQFLIQYYNGEERAKGNILERFSAQQFPDLHSELNLSSLELGDSALYFCASSVGLAGGPWEGTQYFGPGTRLTVL.

CDR3 nucleotides: TGCGCCAGCAGCCAGGGACTACCAGAGACCCAGTACTTC. Residues: CASSQGLPETQYF. This sequence joins TRBV5-1 and TRBJ2-5, with 7 bases aligning to TRBD2. The CDR3 spans 13 residues. CDR1 and CDR2 from the germline V gene are SGHRS and YFSETQ. The J segment lost 4 bases and the V segment lost 4 bases, leaving 4 bases of the junction unmatched.

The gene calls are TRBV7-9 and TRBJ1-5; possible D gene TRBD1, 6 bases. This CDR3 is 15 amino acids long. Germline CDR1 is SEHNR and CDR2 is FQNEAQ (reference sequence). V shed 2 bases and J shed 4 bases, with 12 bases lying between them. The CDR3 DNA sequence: TGTGCCAGCAGCTTACAGGGGCAGGGTAATCAGCCCCAGCATTTT. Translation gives CASSLQGQGNQPQHF.

CDR3 in DNA: TGTGCCAGCAGTTGGGACACGAACACTGAAGCTTTCTTT. Amino acid sequence: CASSWDTNTEAFF. This sequence joins TRBV6-5 and TRBJ1-1, with a tentative D call TRBD1 (6 bases). V lost 4 bases to trimming and J lost 1 base, with 7 bases between them. CDR3 size: 13 residues. Per the germline V gene, CDR1 is MNHEY and CDR2 is SVGAGI.

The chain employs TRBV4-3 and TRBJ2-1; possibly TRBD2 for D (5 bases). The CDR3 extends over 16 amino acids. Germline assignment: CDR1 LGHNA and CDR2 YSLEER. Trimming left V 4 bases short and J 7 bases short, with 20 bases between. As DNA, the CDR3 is TGCGCCAGCAGCCTCGGCGGGCTATCCCTGGGGAATGAGCAGTTCTTC. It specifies CASSLGGLSLGNEQFF.

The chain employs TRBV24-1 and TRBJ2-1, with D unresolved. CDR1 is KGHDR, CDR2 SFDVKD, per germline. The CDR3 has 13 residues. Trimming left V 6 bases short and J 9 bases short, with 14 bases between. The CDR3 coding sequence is TGTGCCACCAGTCTACAGCCCAACGGTGAGCAGTTCTTC. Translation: CATSLQPNGEQFF.

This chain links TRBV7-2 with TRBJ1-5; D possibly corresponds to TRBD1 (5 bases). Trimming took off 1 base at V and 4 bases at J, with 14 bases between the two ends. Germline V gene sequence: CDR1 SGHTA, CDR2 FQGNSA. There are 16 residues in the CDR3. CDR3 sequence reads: CASSLVPTAGNQPQHF. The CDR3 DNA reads TGTGCCAGCAGCTTAGTCCCGACAGCGGGTAATCAGCCCCAGCATTTT. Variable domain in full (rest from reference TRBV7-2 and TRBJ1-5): GAGVSQSPSNKVTEKGKDVELRCDPISGHTALYWYRQSLGQGLEFLIYFQGNSAPDKSGLPSDRFSAERTGGSVSTLTIQRTQQEDSAVYLCASSLVPTAGNQPQHFGDGTRLSIL.